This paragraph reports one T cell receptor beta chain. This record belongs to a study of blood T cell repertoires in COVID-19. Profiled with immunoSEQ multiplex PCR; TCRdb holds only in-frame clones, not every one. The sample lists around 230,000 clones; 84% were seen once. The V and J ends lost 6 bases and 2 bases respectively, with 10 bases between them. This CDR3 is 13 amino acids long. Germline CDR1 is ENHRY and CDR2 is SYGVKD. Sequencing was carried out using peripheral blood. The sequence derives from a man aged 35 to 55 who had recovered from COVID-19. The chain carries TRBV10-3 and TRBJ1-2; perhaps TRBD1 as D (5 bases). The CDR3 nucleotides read TGTGCCATCAGGACGGAGGGGAACTATGGCTACACCTTC. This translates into CAIRTEGNYGYTF.